A selection of T cell receptor beta chains follows, all from one sample in a study of regulatory T cells in long-lasting Graves disease. TCRdb itself ran the multiplex PCR reads through MiXCR, one entry per CDR3 protein. The repertoire holds 300,000 to 400,000 distinct CDR3 sequences, 18% seen once, with about 40% in the top ten. The starting material was peripheral blood mononuclear cells (PBMCs), obtained at new diagnosis, from a patient treated with antithyroid drugs. The receptors stem from a female donor with Graves disease. The CDR3 runs from the conserved cysteine through the conserved F or W. The order of the fields is D gene, clone size, J gene, V gene, CDR3 protein, CDR3 DNA. A D gene is named only where the DNA matches it firmly. Size tells how often a clone was seen (once, few, many) or the class of an expanded clone, and some rows leave it out.

D gene: TRBD1
clone size: many
J gene: TRBJ2-7
V gene: TRBV10-2
CDR3 protein: CASIGTGSYEQYF
CDR3 DNA: TGCGCCAGCATCGGGACAGGGAGCTACGAGCAGTACTTC

D gene: .
clone size: many
J gene: TRBJ2-1
V gene: TRBV6-1
CDR3 protein: CASKDSPGPEQFF
CDR3 DNA: TGTGCCAGCAAAGACTCCCCGGGACCTGAGCAGTTCTTC

D gene: .
clone size: many
J gene: TRBJ2-5
V gene: TRBV28
CDR3 protein: CASTEGGRETQYF
CDR3 DNA: TGTGCCAGCACCGAAGGGGGGAGGGAGACCCAGTACTTC

D gene: .
clone size: many
J gene: TRBJ1-2
V gene: TRBV30
CDR3 protein: CAWRRAGNGGYTF
CDR3 DNA: TGTGCCTGGAGACGGGCAGGAAACGGTGGCTACACCTTC

D gene: .
clone size: many
J gene: TRBJ2-5
V gene: TRBV28
CDR3 protein: CASSLAPAGAGPQETQYF
CDR3 DNA: TGTGCCAGCAGTTTAGCCCCCGCGGGGGCGGGGCCACAAGAGACCCAGTACTTC

D gene: .
clone size: few
J gene: TRBJ2-4
V gene: TRBV20-1
CDR3 protein: CSARAWGKNIQYF
CDR3 DNA: TGCAGTGCCAGGGCCTGGGGCAAAAACATTCAGTACTTC

D gene: .
clone size: many
J gene: TRBJ2-1
V gene: TRBV2
CDR3 protein: CASRATRYEQFF
CDR3 DNA: TGTGCCAGCAGGGCGACTAGATATGAGCAGTTCTTC

D gene: .
clone size: .
J gene: TRBJ2-1
V gene: TRBV24-1
CDR3 protein: CATSSTGHKGSYNEQFF
CDR3 DNA: TGTGCCACCAGTTCTACTGGCCATAAGGGCTCCTACAATGAGCAGTTCTTC

D gene: .
clone size: many
J gene: TRBJ2-7
V gene: TRBV27
CDR3 protein: CASSDTSYEQCF
CDR3 DNA: TGTGCCAGCAGCGACACCTCCTACGAGCAGTGCTTC

D gene: TRBD2
clone size: .
J gene: TRBJ2-7
V gene: TRBV7-8
CDR3 protein: CASSLAGLDYEQYF
CDR3 DNA: TGTGCCAGCAGCTTAGCGGGACTAGACTACGAGCAGTACTTC

D gene: .
clone size: many
J gene: TRBJ2-1
V gene: TRBV12-3/TRBV12-4
CDR3 protein: CATAGNGGDEQFF
CDR3 DNA: TGTGCCACAGCGGGAAACGGGGGCGATGAGCAGTTCTTC

D gene: .
clone size: many
J gene: TRBJ1-1
V gene: TRBV19
CDR3 protein: CASSMTNRVPVTEAFF
CDR3 DNA: TGTGCCAGTAGTATGACGAACAGGGTACCCGTCACTGAAGCTTTCTTT

D gene: .
clone size: many
J gene: TRBJ1-5
V gene: TRBV28
CDR3 protein: CASSPGQRHNQPQHF
CDR3 DNA: TGTGCCAGCAGTCCCGGACAGAGACACAATCAGCCCCAGCATTTT

D gene: .
clone size: many
J gene: TRBJ2-7
V gene: TRBV6-5
CDR3 protein: CASSYTTGGGAYEQYF
CDR3 DNA: TGTGCCAGCAGTTATACCACCGGCGGAGGGGCCTACGAGCAGTACTTC

D gene: .
clone size: many
J gene: TRBJ1-5
V gene: TRBV2
CDR3 protein: CASRFGNQPQHF
CDR3 DNA: TGTGCCAGCAGGTTTGGCAATCAGCCCCAGCATTTT

D gene: TRBD2
clone size: many
J gene: TRBJ2-1
V gene: TRBV6-1
CDR3 protein: CASALIAGGFGHEQFF
CDR3 DNA: TGTGCCAGCGCGTTAATAGCGGGAGGATTTGGGCATGAGCAGTTCTTC

D gene: .
clone size: .
J gene: TRBJ2-7
V gene: TRBV28
CDR3 protein: CAGRTGVIGEQYF
CDR3 DNA: TGTGCCGGTAGGACGGGCGTGATCGGCGAGCAGTACTTC

D gene: .
clone size: .
J gene: TRBJ1-1
V gene: TRBV9
CDR3 protein: CASSPTPGTDEAFF
CDR3 DNA: TGTGCCAGCAGCCCTACCCCCGGGACGGATGAAGCTTTCTTT

D gene: TRBD1
clone size: .
J gene: TRBJ2-5
V gene: TRBV2
CDR3 protein: CASSGTGYKETQYF
CDR3 DNA: TGTGCCAGCAGTGGGACAGGGTACAAAGAGACCCAGTACTTC

D gene: TRBD2
clone size: many
J gene: TRBJ2-1
V gene: TRBV4-1
CDR3 protein: CASSQASGRPYNEQFF
CDR3 DNA: TGCGCCAGCAGCCAAGCTAGCGGGAGGCCGTACAATGAGCAGTTCTTC

D gene: TRBD1
clone size: many
J gene: TRBJ1-4
V gene: TRBV25-1
CDR3 protein: CASSDPGGLNEKLFF
CDR3 DNA: TGTGCCAGCAGTGACCCAGGGGGCCTTAATGAAAAACTGTTTTTT

D gene: TRBD2
clone size: many
J gene: TRBJ2-5
V gene: TRBV2
CDR3 protein: CASSEALAGRETQYF
CDR3 DNA: TGTGCCAGCAGTGAAGCATTAGCGGGACGGGAGACCCAGTACTTC

D gene: TRBD1
clone size: many
J gene: TRBJ2-1
V gene: TRBV12-3/TRBV12-4
CDR3 protein: CASRWDRGNEQFF
CDR3 DNA: TGTGCCAGCAGGTGGGACAGGGGGAATGAGCAGTTCTTC

D gene: TRBD1
clone size: many
J gene: TRBJ1-1
V gene: TRBV20-1
CDR3 protein: CSARVPDRITEAFF
CDR3 DNA: TGCAGTGCTAGAGTCCCGGACAGGATCACTGAAGCTTTCTTT

D gene: .
clone size: .
J gene: TRBJ2-7
V gene: TRBV7-3
CDR3 protein: CANQSGIHEQYF
CDR3 DNA: TGTGCCAACCAATCAGGGATCCACGAGCAGTACTTC

D gene: .
clone size: few
J gene: TRBJ2-2
V gene: TRBV25-1
CDR3 protein: CASSEGWGSFTGELFF
CDR3 DNA: TGTGCCAGCAGTGAAGGGTGGGGGAGTTTCACCGGGGAGCTGTTTTTT

D gene: .
clone size: .
J gene: TRBJ2-6
V gene: TRBV24-1
CDR3 protein: CATGFRSSGANVLTF
CDR3 DNA: TGTGCCACCGGATTTAGGAGCTCTGGGGCCAACGTCCTGACTTTC

D gene: TRBD2
clone size: many
J gene: TRBJ2-1
V gene: TRBV27
CDR3 protein: CASSSLGLAGGNNEQFF
CDR3 DNA: TGTGCCAGCAGTTCACTCGGACTAGCGGGAGGTAACAATGAGCAGTTCTTC

D gene: .
clone size: many
J gene: TRBJ1-1
V gene: TRBV9
CDR3 protein: CASSGGRGTEAFF
CDR3 DNA: TGTGCCAGCAGCGGGGGTCGGGGCACTGAAGCTTTCTTT

D gene: TRBD2
clone size: .
J gene: TRBJ2-2
V gene: TRBV4-1
CDR3 protein: CASSQVGLAGVTGELFF
CDR3 DNA: TGCGCCAGCAGCCAAGTGGGACTAGCGGGTGTCACCGGGGAGCTGTTTTTT

D gene: .
clone size: .
J gene: TRBJ2-7
V gene: TRBV19
CDR3 protein: CASGGQGGYEQYF
CDR3 DNA: TGTGCCAGCGGCGGGCAGGGGGGCTACGAGCAGTACTTC

D gene: .
clone size: many
J gene: TRBJ2-1
V gene: TRBV6-2/TRBV6-3
CDR3 protein: CASSLPGEANNEQFF
CDR3 DNA: TGTGCCAGCAGTTTACCGGGGGAGGCCAACAATGAGCAGTTCTTC

D gene: .
clone size: once
J gene: TRBJ2-5
V gene: TRBV11-3
CDR3 protein: CASGRGDETQYF
CDR3 DNA: TGTGCCAGCGGAAGGGGCGACGAGACCCAGTACTTC

D gene: TRBD2
clone size: many
J gene: TRBJ2-1
V gene: TRBV11-3
CDR3 protein: CASSSGLAGVVSYNEQFF
CDR3 DNA: TGTGCCAGCAGCTCGGGACTAGCGGGAGTGGTCTCCTACAATGAGCAGTTCTTC

D gene: .
clone size: few
J gene: TRBJ2-1
V gene: TRBV19
CDR3 protein: CASSTLNDYHNEQFF
CDR3 DNA: TGTGCCAGTAGTACCCTCAACGACTACCACAATGAGCAGTTCTTC

D gene: TRBD1
clone size: many
J gene: TRBJ2-7
V gene: TRBV3-1
CDR3 protein: CASSQGGTGVYEQYF
CDR3 DNA: TGTGCCAGCAGCCAAGGTGGGACAGGTGTTTACGAGCAGTACTTC

D gene: TRBD2
clone size: .
J gene: TRBJ2-5
V gene: TRBV2
CDR3 protein: CASTVSSGQETQYF
CDR3 DNA: TGTGCCAGCACGGTTTCTAGCGGGCAAGAGACCCAGTACTTC

D gene: TRBD1
clone size: many
J gene: TRBJ1-1
V gene: TRBV10-3
CDR3 protein: CAIKGQGKWTEAFF
CDR3 DNA: TGTGCCATCAAGGGACAGGGAAAGTGGACTGAAGCTTTCTTT

D gene: TRBD2
clone size: few
J gene: TRBJ2-3
V gene: TRBV7-9
CDR3 protein: CASSPRGGLAGGPDTQYF
CDR3 DNA: TGTGCCAGCAGCCCCCGGGGGGGGCTAGCGGGAGGTCCAGATACGCAGTATTTT

D gene: .
clone size: .
J gene: TRBJ2-5
V gene: TRBV18
CDR3 protein: CASSQDMYQETQYF
CDR3 DNA: TGTGCCAGCTCACAAGACATGTACCAAGAGACCCAGTACTTC